Each of the 20 T cell receptor beta chains below was sequenced from the same sample in a study of regulatory T cells in long-lasting Graves disease. As for time point: newly diagnosed GD, antithyroid drugs for less than 3 months. From RNA extracted from PBMCs, the TCR library was made. iRepertoire HTBI primers and Arm-PCR of CDR3 regions built TCR beta libraries. MiXCR, applied by TCRdb to the multiplex PCR reads, yields one record per CDR3 protein. The sample consists of 420,000 or so distinct CDR3 sequences, about 15% of them appearing once. These data were likewise used in another study, on T cells in Graves' hyperthyroidism and ophthalmopathy.

The source material was peripheral blood mononuclear cells (PBMCs), sampled at new diagnosis, from a patient treated with antithyroid drugs. The receptors here all came from a woman aged 18 to 35 with Graves disease.

Details on this clonotype: It may be a read error: a sequence one base away is much more abundant. The chain joins TRBV11-2 to TRBJ1-5, with D uncertain. V was cut by 6 bases and J by 6 bases, with 15 bases left in between. The CDR3 runs to 14 residues. Germline CDR1 is SGHAT and CDR2 is FQNNGV. CDR3 in DNA: TGTGCCAGCAGTTATACAGAAAACAGTCAGCCCCAGCATTTT. Translation: CASSYTENSQPQHF.

This clonotype was observed a few times. The chain joins TRBV6-5 to TRBJ2-3; 7 nucleotides align to TRBD1. CDR1 and CDR2 (germline): MNHEY, SVGAGI. V lost 2 bases, J lost 2 bases, and 7 bases stayed unmatched. The CDR3 runs to 16 residues. The CDR3 DNA reads as TGTGCCAGCAGTTACCTCGGACAGGCGCTCACAGATACGCAGTATTTT. Its protein is CASSYLGQALTDTQYF.

This clonotype was seen more than once but under ten times. It may be a read error: a sequence one base away is much more abundant. The chain carries TRBV6-9 and TRBJ2-7; D perhaps matches TRBD2 (6 bases). The CDR3 is 14 amino acids. With 4 bases removed from V and 5 bases from J, the gap between germline ends came to 15 bases. Looked up from germline, CDR1 is MNHGY and CDR2 is SVAAGI. For the CDR3, the DNA is TGTGCCAGCAGTTTTTGGACGGAGGGACACGAGCAGTACTTC. Encoded protein: CASSFWTEGHEQYF.

This clonotype was recorded many times. The gene calls are TRBV12-3 or TRBV12-4 and TRBJ2-3; 14 nucleotides agree with TRBD2. Trimming cost V 6 bases and J 5 bases; bases outside gene matches: 1. The CDR3 has 14 residues. In nucleotides, the CDR3 is TGTGCCAGCAGGGGACTAGCGGGAGAAGATACGCAGTATTTT. Its translation: CASRGLAGEDTQYF.

Remarks on this clonotype: A much larger clone differs from this one at a single base, so this may be a read error. The chain combines TRBV28 with TRBJ2-5; D is tentatively TRBD1 or TRBD2 (6 bases each). The CDR3 sequence is 15 residues long. Germline V lookup: CDR1 MDHEN, CDR2 SYDVKM. V was pared by 5 bases and J by 3 bases, with 16 bases between. CDR3 in DNA: TGTGCCAGCAGTGAGGGGGGAGCCACAAAAGAGACCCAGTACTTC. This codes for CASSEGGATKETQYF.

This clonotype occurred many times. The chain links TRBV11-2 to TRBJ2-7, with 10 nucleotides matching TRBD1. Per the germline V gene, CDR1 is SGHAT and CDR2 is FQNNGV. V was clipped by 5 bases and J by 3 bases; unmatched bases: 4. The CDR3 contains 14 residues. This CDR3 is CASSRGQGVYEQYF. The CDR3 DNA sequence: TGTGCCAGCAGCCGCGGACAGGGGGTCTACGAGCAGTACTTC.

The chain is built from TRBV7-9 and TRBJ2-1, with 10 nucleotides matching TRBD2. This CDR3 comprises 16 residues. V lost 2 bases, J lost 7 bases, and 8 bases stayed unmatched. CDR1 SEHNR and CDR2 FQNEAQ come from the germline V gene (reference sequence). CDR3 loop: CASSLFGVAGGNEQFF. CDR3 bases: TGTGCCAGCAGCTTATTCGGGGTAGCGGGAGGTAATGAGCAGTTCTTC.

This clonotype appeared many times. The chain is built from TRBV29-1 and TRBJ2-7; 7 nucleotides align to TRBD2. Germline assignment: CDR1 SQVTM and CDR2 ANQGSEA. V lost 6 bases, J lost 5 bases, and 7 bases stayed unmatched. The CDR3 is 12 residues long. CDR3 protein: CSVGLGNDEQYF. The CDR3 DNA sequence: TGCAGCGTCGGACTAGGGAATGACGAGCAGTACTTC.

The gene calls are TRBV10-3 and TRBJ2-7; no clear D. The germline gives CDR1 ENHRY, CDR2 SYGVKD. Trimming shortened V by 0 bases and J by 13 bases, and 13 bases separated the two germline ends. This CDR3 spans 12 amino acids. The CDR3 loop is CAISESRRKFYF. For the CDR3, the DNA is TGTGCCATCAGTGAGTCCAGACGGAAATTTTACTTC.

This clonotype was recorded a few times. This chain joins TRBV20-1 and TRBJ1-2; 11 bases are a match to TRBD1. Losses at the gene ends were 6 bases for V and 7 bases for J; bases not matched to a gene: 10. The CDR3 extends over 14 amino acids. Germline-derived CDR1 and CDR2 are DFQATT and SNEGSKA (reference sequence). Here the CDR3 DNA reads TGCAGTGCGGAATCTGGACAGGGGGCGCGTGGCTACACCTTC. Its translation is CSAESGQGARGYTF.

The sample holds a few counts of this clonotype. V usage is TRBV6-1 and J usage is TRBJ1-1, with D unclear. This CDR3 comprises 13 residues. CDR1 and CDR2 (germline): MNHNS, SASEGT. Trimming shortened V by 5 bases and J by 1 base, and 8 bases separated the two germline ends. In DNA form, the CDR3 reads TGTGCCAGCAGTCAAATACAGAACACTGAAGCTTTCTTT. Its translation is CASSQIQNTEAFF.

V usage is TRBV5-1 and J usage is TRBJ1-6; 12 positions agree with TRBD1. CDR1 and CDR2 from the germline V gene are SGHRS and YFSETQ. V was clipped by 3 bases and J by 16 bases; unmatched bases: 8. The CDR3 consists of 14 residues. The CDR3 DNA sequence: TGCGCCAGCAGCTATGGGACAGGGGGCCTAACTCTCCACTTT. This sequence encodes CASSYGTGGLTLHF.

This clonotype was seen repeatedly, ten times or more. CDR3 DNA: TGTGCCAGCAGTAACAGGGCAGGGGTCTATGGCTACACCTTC. It encodes CASSNRAGVYGYTF. The chain combines TRBV28 with TRBJ1-2, with D maybe TRBD1 (6 bases). Trimming left V 5 bases short and J 4 bases short, with 14 bases between. This CDR3 comprises 14 residues. The germline CDR1 and CDR2 sequences are MDHEN and SYDVKM.

This clonotype was counted many times. The V gene is TRBV27, the J gene TRBJ1-1, with 8 nucleotides matching TRBD1. The trim removed 5 bases at V and 3 bases at J, leaving 11 bases unmatched. Germline V gene sequence: CDR1 MNHEY, CDR2 SMNVEV (reference sequence). The CDR3 sequence is 16 residues long. The CDR3 here is CASSPRTGWGYTEAFF. CDR3 DNA: TGTGCCAGCAGTCCCCGGACAGGGTGGGGATACACTGAAGCTTTCTTT.

The chain couples TRBV7-8 to TRBJ2-4; TRBD2 aligns across 8 bases. The CDR3 has 17 residues. Trimming at V came to 1 base and at J to 1 base, leaving 6 bases not matched to a gene. Per the germline V gene, CDR1 is SGHVS and CDR2 is FQNEAQ. The CDR3 DNA follows: TGTGCCAGCAGCTTAGTTAGCGGGAACGGGGCCAAAAACATTCAGTACTTC. This codes for CASSLVSGNGAKNIQYF.

The genes are TRBV18 and TRBJ2-7; D unresolved. Deletions cut 3 bases from V and 9 bases from J, with 15 bases between. Per germline, CDR1 KGHSH and CDR2 LQKENI. The CDR3 contains 13 residues. The CDR3 DNA reads TGTGCCAGCTCACCCAGTATGGGGATAGGGCAGTACTTC. Protein product: CASSPSMGIGQYF.

This clonotype was seen repeatedly, ten times or more. This chain joins TRBV6-2 or TRBV6-3 and TRBJ1-1; D is unresolved. CDR1 is MNHEY, CDR2 SVGEGT, per germline. The CDR3 spans 13 residues. The germline V and J ends were trimmed by 7 bases and 0 bases, with 9 bases remaining between them. The CDR3: CASTQTLNTEAFF. The CDR3, as DNA: TGTGCCAGCACCCAGACATTGAACACTGAAGCTTTCTTT.

This clonotype was seen ten or more times. The V and J genes are TRBV27 and TRBJ1-5, with 8 bases identical to TRBD1. The ends lost 6 bases at V and 4 bases at J; junction bases unmatched: 8. Germline lookup yields CDR1 MNHEY and CDR2 SMNVEV (reference sequence). The CDR3 is 15 residues long. DNA for the CDR3: TGTGCCAGCAGCCCCGGACAGGGTAAGAATCAGCCCCAGCATTTT. Translating gives CASSPGQGKNQPQHF.

This clonotype was detected only a few times. The chain has TRBV20-1 and TRBJ2-7; D unclear. V was trimmed by 5 bases and J by 2 bases, leaving 7 bases between them. This CDR3 is 11 amino acids long. Germline V gene data show CDR1 as DFQATT and CDR2 as SNEGSKA (reference sequence). CDR3 loop: CSASETYEQYF. CDR3 nucleotides: TGCAGTGCTTCGGAAACCTACGAGCAGTACTTC.

This clonotype was observed at least ten times. The J gene is TRBJ2-7, the V gene TRBV20-1, with 11 bases identical to TRBD2. CDR3 length equals 15 residues. V was clipped by 2 bases and J by 6 bases; unmatched bases: 9. Germline V gene data show CDR1 as DFQATT and CDR2 as SNEGSKA (reference sequence). CDR3 sequence reads: CSARIVAGGPGEQYF. The CDR3 DNA reads TGCAGTGCTAGAATCGTAGCGGGAGGGCCTGGCGAGCAGTACTTC.